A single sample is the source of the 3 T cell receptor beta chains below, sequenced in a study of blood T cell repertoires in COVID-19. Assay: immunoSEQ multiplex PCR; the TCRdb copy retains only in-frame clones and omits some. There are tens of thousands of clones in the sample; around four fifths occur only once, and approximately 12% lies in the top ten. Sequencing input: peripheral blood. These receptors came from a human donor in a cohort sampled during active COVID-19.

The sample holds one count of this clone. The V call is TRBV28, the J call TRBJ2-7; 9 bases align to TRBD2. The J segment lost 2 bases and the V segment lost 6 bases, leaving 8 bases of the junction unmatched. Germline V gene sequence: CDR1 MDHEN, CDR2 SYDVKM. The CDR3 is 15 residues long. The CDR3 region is CASSRHSSGTYEQYF. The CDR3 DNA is TGTGCCAGCAGCCGACATTCTAGCGGGACCTACGAGCAGTACTTC.

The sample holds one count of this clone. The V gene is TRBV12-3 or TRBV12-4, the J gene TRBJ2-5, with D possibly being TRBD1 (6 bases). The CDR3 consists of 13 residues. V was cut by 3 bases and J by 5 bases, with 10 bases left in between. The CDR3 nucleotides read TGTGCCAGCAGTTTCTCAGGGGCGGAGACCCAGTACTTC. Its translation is CASSFSGAETQYF.

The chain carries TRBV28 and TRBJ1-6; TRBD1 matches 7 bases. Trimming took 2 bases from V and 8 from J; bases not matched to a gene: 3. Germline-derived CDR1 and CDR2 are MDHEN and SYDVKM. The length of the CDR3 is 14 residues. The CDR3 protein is CASSLNRGDSPLHF. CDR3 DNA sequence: TGTGCCAGCAGTTTAAACAGGGGCGATTCACCCCTCCACTTT.